A selection of T cell receptor beta chains follows, all from one sample in a study of OX40 agonist ivuxolimab in advanced cancers. TCRdb's table, derived via immunoSEQ multiplex PCR, lists solely in-frame clones and lacks some. The sample includes 30,000 to 35,000 clones, around 87% seen only once; the top ten take about 25%. The specimen comprised CD4+ or CD8+ T cells sorted from blood, sampled in a trial of the OX40 agonist ivuxolimab. The receptors here all came from an adult with an advanced solid tumor such as melanoma, head and neck, liver or kidney cancer. Each CDR3 is given with its conserved first and last residue. The order of the fields is J gene, V gene, clone size, D gene, CDR3 DNA, CDR3 protein. A D gene is named only where the DNA matches it firmly. A row's size may be missing; if present it is once, few, many or a size class.

J: TRBJ1-2
V: TRBV18
size: .
D: .
DNA: TGTGCCAGCTCACCAGGAACAGGAGGTGGCTACACCTTC
CDR3: CASSPGTGGGYTF

J: TRBJ2-7
V: TRBV5-1
size: .
D: TRBD1
DNA: TGCGCCAGCAGCTTGGAAGGACGGACAGGGTACGAGCAGTACTTC
CDR3: CASSLEGRTGYEQYF

J: TRBJ1-1
V: TRBV28
size: .
D: TRBD1
DNA: TGTGCCAGCAGTTTAACCCCGGGACAGGGGGCGGTTGAAGCTTTCTTT
CDR3: CASSLTPGQGAVEAFF

J: TRBJ2-1
V: TRBV11-3
size: .
D: .
DNA: TGTGCCAGCAGCTTAGGTACCCACAATGAGCAGTTCTTC
CDR3: CASSLGTHNEQFF

J: TRBJ2-2
V: TRBV5-1
size: .
D: .
DNA: TGCGCCAGCAGCTTGGAATATCTTACAGACTTCACCGGGGAGCTGTTTTTT
CDR3: CASSLEYLTDFTGELFF

J: TRBJ1-2
V: TRBV25-1
size: .
D: TRBD1
DNA: TGTGCCAGCAGTGAATCTGGGACAGGGGGCCTCGGTGGCTACACCTTC
CDR3: CASSESGTGGLGGYTF

J: TRBJ1-1
V: TRBV29-1
size: .
D: .
DNA: TGCAGCGTTCTTATGACAGCCGGGGGCACTGAAGCTTTCTTT
CDR3: CSVLMTAGGTEAFF

J: TRBJ1-2
V: TRBV7-9
size: .
D: .
DNA: TGTGCCAGCAGCTCAGAATACTATGGCTACACCTTC
CDR3: CASSSEYYGYTF

J: TRBJ2-1
V: TRBV7-2
size: .
D: TRBD2
DNA: TGTGCCAGCAGCCCCAGCGGGAGGGCCGGTGAGCAGTTCTTC
CDR3: CASSPSGRAGEQFF

J: TRBJ1-5
V: TRBV28
size: .
D: TRBD1
DNA: TGTGCCAGCAGGGTGGGGGCAGGGGGCTATCAGCCCCAGCATTTT
CDR3: CASRVGAGGYQPQHF

J: TRBJ2-3
V: TRBV5-1
size: .
D: .
DNA: TGCGCCAGCAGCTGGGCAGACCGCACAGATACGCAGTATTTT
CDR3: CASSWADRTDTQYF

J: TRBJ2-3
V: TRBV19
size: .
D: TRBD1
DNA: TGTGCCAGTAGTATATTCAGGGGGAGCACAGATACGCAGTATTTT
CDR3: CASSIFRGSTDTQYF

J: TRBJ1-2
V: TRBV6-5
size: .
D: TRBD1
DNA: TGTGCCAGCACTCAAATCCCGGGGACAGACTATGGCTACACCTTC
CDR3: CASTQIPGTDYGYTF

J: TRBJ2-3
V: TRBV19
size: .
D: TRBD1
DNA: TGTGCCAGTAGTAGTGGGGGACAGAGCACAGATACGCAGTATTTT
CDR3: CASSSGGQSTDTQYF

J: TRBJ2-7
V: TRBV5-1
size: .
D: TRBD2
DNA: TGCGCCAGCAGCGCGGGACTAGCGGCTTCCTACGAGCAGTACTTC
CDR3: CASSAGLAASYEQYF

J: TRBJ2-7
V: TRBV5-1
size: .
D: .
DNA: TGCGCCAGCAGCCTGGTCATGGGCCGCACCTACGAGCAGTACTTC
CDR3: CASSLVMGRTYEQYF

J: TRBJ1-4
V: TRBV10-2
size: .
D: .
DNA: TGCGCCAGCAGAGTAGAAGTTCCCCCTTGGAGAAAAACTGTTTTT
CDR3: CASRVEVPPWRKTVF

J: TRBJ2-7
V: TRBV15
size: .
D: TRBD2
DNA: TGTGCCACCAGCAGAGCCCGCGGGAGGATGTCCTACGAGCAGTACTTC
CDR3: CATSRARGRMSYEQYF

J: TRBJ1-1
V: TRBV18
size: .
D: .
DNA: TGTGCCAGCTCAGGGCAGCTGAACACTGAAGCTTTCTTT
CDR3: CASSGQLNTEAFF

J: TRBJ2-7
V: TRBV29-1
size: .
D: TRBD2
DNA: TGCAGCGTGGGCGGGGGGCTTAGGGAGCAGTACTTC
CDR3: CSVGGGLREQYF

J: TRBJ2-3
V: TRBV28
size: .
D: TRBD2
DNA: TGTGCCAGCGGGAGGGTAGGAAAGAGCACAGATACGCAGTATTTT
CDR3: CASGRVGKSTDTQYF

J: TRBJ2-5
V: TRBV19
size: .
D: TRBD2
DNA: TGTGCCAGTAGTATTGGCCCCTCTAGCGGGAGAGAGACCCAGTACTTC
CDR3: CASSIGPSSGRETQYF

J: TRBJ1-5
V: TRBV19
size: few
D: TRBD1
DNA: TGTGCCAGTAGTGGGTGGACAGGGGTTGGTCGGCCCCAGCATTTT
CDR3: CASSGWTGVGRPQHF

J: TRBJ2-5
V: TRBV6-6
size: .
D: TRBD1
DNA: TGTGCCAGCACAGGGGGTGAGACCCAGTACTTC
CDR3: CASTGGETQYF

J: TRBJ2-4
V: TRBV10-2
size: .
D: .
DNA: TGCGCCAGCAGTGAGTCCGGCGGGCTAGCCAAAAACATTCAGTACTTC
CDR3: CASSESGGLAKNIQYF

J: TRBJ2-3
V: TRBV19
size: .
D: TRBD1
DNA: TGTGCCAGTAGTTACCGGGACAGGGGCCTCACAGATACGCAGTATTTT
CDR3: CASSYRDRGLTDTQYF

J: TRBJ2-5
V: TRBV6-4
size: .
D: .
DNA: TGTGCCAGTCCCAAAGAGACCCAGTACTTC
CDR3: CASPKETQYF

J: TRBJ1-1
V: TRBV5-1
size: .
D: TRBD1
DNA: TGCGCCAGCAGCCAGGGACAGGGGGCGGCGGCTGAAGCTTTCTTT
CDR3: CASSQGQGAAAEAFF

J: TRBJ2-7
V: TRBV18
size: .
D: TRBD2
DNA: TGTGCCAGCTCACCAAGGCCGGGAGGGCCTTACGAGCAGTACTTC
CDR3: CASSPRPGGPYEQYF

J: TRBJ2-1
V: TRBV11-2
size: .
D: TRBD2
DNA: TGTGCCAGCAGGCGAGCGGGGGCCGGTGAGCAGTTCTTC
CDR3: CASRRAGAGEQFF

J: TRBJ2-1
V: TRBV10-1
size: .
D: TRBD2
DNA: TGCGCCAGCAGTGAGTCACTAGCGGGCTCCTACAATGAGCAGTTCTTC
CDR3: CASSESLAGSYNEQFF

J: TRBJ1-5
V: TRBV5-1
size: few
D: TRBD1
DNA: TGCGCCAGCAGCTTGGAGGGGGCTGAGCAGCCCCAGCATTTT
CDR3: CASSLEGAEQPQHF

J: TRBJ2-1
V: TRBV5-4
size: .
D: TRBD2
DNA: TGTGCCAGCAGCGATGGGACTAGCGGGAGATGGGAGCAGTTCTTC
CDR3: CASSDGTSGRWEQFF

J: TRBJ1-1
V: TRBV5-5
size: .
D: .
DNA: TGTGCCAGCAGTTCGTGGGGGAACACTGAAGCTTTCTTT
CDR3: CASSSWGNTEAFF

J: TRBJ2-2
V: TRBV27
size: .
D: .
DNA: TGTGCCAGCAGTTTAAATGGGCCCAACACCGGGGAGCTGTTTTTT
CDR3: CASSLNGPNTGELFF

J: TRBJ2-7
V: TRBV6-6
size: .
D: TRBD2
DNA: TGTGCCAGCACGTCGCGGGAGGGATCCTACGAGCAGTACTTC
CDR3: CASTSREGSYEQYF

J: TRBJ2-3
V: TRBV28
size: .
D: .
DNA: TGTGCCAGCAGTTTAAGGACAGCTACCACAGATACGCAGTATTTT
CDR3: CASSLRTATTDTQYF